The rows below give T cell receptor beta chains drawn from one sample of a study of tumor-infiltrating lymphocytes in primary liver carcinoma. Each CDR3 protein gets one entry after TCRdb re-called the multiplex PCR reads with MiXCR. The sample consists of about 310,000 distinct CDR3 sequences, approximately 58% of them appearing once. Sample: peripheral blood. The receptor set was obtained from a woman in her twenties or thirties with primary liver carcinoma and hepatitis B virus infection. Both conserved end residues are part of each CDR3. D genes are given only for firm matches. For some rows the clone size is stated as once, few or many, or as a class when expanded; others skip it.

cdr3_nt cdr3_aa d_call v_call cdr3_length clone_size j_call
TGTGCCAGCAGTGAAGGGAGGGTAGGCAATCAGCCCCAGCATTTT CASSEGRVGNQPQHF - TRBV6-1 15 few TRBJ1-5
TGTGCCAGCACTCAAAATGGTGGGCGGCGGGCTTTCTTT CASTQNGGRRAFF - TRBV25-1 13 - TRBJ1-1
TGTGCCAGCAGTTCGGCAGGGGCCGAGGAAGAGACCCAGTACTTC CASSSAGAEEETQYF - TRBV6-2/TRBV6-3 15 many TRBJ2-5
TGTGCCAGCAGTTACAACGGCGCCGGGACTAGCGGGAGGGATACGCAGTATTTT CASSYNGAGTSGRDTQYF TRBD2 TRBV6-2/TRBV6-3 18 many TRBJ2-3
TGTGCCAGCAGTTACCTTGGCACGGGGGGCGATGAGCAGTTCTTC CASSYLGTGGDEQFF - TRBV6-5 15 few TRBJ2-1
TGTGCCAGCAGCCCAACTCCGGGCTGGAATACGCAGTATTTT CASSPTPGWNTQYF - TRBV12-3/TRBV12-4 14 - TRBJ2-3
TGTGCCAGAGGCTGGGCATATACGCAGTATTTT CARGWAYTQYF - TRBV28 11 - TRBJ2-3
TGTGCCAGCAGCCCTCTCGGGGGGACTACAGATACGCAGTATTTT CASSPLGGTTDTQYF TRBD2 TRBV7-9 15 - TRBJ2-3
TGTGCCAGCTGTTCCGCCGGGACTAGCGGGTACTCCTACAATGAGCAGTTCTTC CASCSAGTSGYSYNEQFF TRBD2 TRBV6-2/TRBV6-3 18 - TRBJ2-1
TGTGCCAGCAGCCTCAGGGGGATGTCGTTCTTC CASSLRGMSFF TRBD1 TRBV11-2 11 many TRBJ2-1
TGTGCCAGCACCGAGACTTGGGTTGGGCAGTCCCAGCATTTT CASTETWVGQSQHF - TRBV6-2/TRBV6-3 14 - TRBJ1-5
TGTGCCAGCGGTAGGCCGGGTGAGCAGTTCTTC CASGRPGEQFF - TRBV6-5 11 once TRBJ2-1
TGTGCCAGCAGTTACGGGCCTTATAACTATGGCTACACCTTC CASSYGPYNYGYTF - TRBV6-6 14 few TRBJ1-2
TGTGCCAGCAGCTTAGCGGCCAGGGAGTTTTACGAGCAGTACTTC CASSLAAREFYEQYF - TRBV11-2 15 - TRBJ2-7
TGTGCCAGTAGTATAGATCGGCCAGATACGCAGTATTTT CASSIDRPDTQYF - TRBV19 13 - TRBJ2-3
TGTGCCAGCAGTGAATACGTAGAGCAGTACTTC CASSEYVEQYF - TRBV6-1 11 - TRBJ2-7
TGTGCCAGCAATGACTCCCCCTATGGGACCGGGGAGCTGTTTTTT CASNDSPYGTGELFF - TRBV6-2/TRBV6-3 15 few TRBJ2-2
TGTGCCAGCAGTAACGGACAGGCGAATTCACCCCTCCACTTT CASSNGQANSPLHF TRBD1 TRBV6-5 14 many TRBJ1-6
TGTGCCAGCAGATCCCTGACTAGCGGGAGACAAGAGACCCAGTACTTC CASRSLTSGRQETQYF TRBD2 TRBV6-5 16 many TRBJ2-5
TGCAGCGTTATTGCGGACCAAGGGACCCAGTACTTC CSVIADQGTQYF - TRBV29-1 12 - TRBJ2-5
TGTGCCAGCTACTCCGTCAGCGCCCTAGATTATGGCTACACCTTC CASYSVSALDYGYTF - TRBV28 15 few TRBJ1-2
TGTGACAGCAGTTACGGGCCTATGAACACTGAAGCTTTCTTT CDSSYGPMNTEAFF - TRBV6-2/TRBV6-3 14 - TRBJ1-1
TGTGCCAGCAGCATAGTACAGGGAGCCCTGGGGTATGAGCAGTTCTTC CASSIVQGALGYEQFF - TRBV11-1 16 - TRBJ2-1
TGTGCCAGCAGCCAATCGGTGGGGACTTATAATTCACCCCTCCACTTT CASSQSVGTYNSPLHF - TRBV6-6 16 few TRBJ1-6
TGTGCCAGCAGTGAACGGAATCAGCCCCAGCATTTT CASSERNQPQHF - TRBV2 12 - TRBJ1-5
TGTGCCAGCAGCTTTGATGAGGGACCCGCCTACGAGCAGTACTTT CASSFDEGPAYEQYF - TRBV11-1 15 - TRBJ2-7
TGTGCCAGCAGTGGGGTAGCGGGAGGCAAGACAGATACGCAGTATTTT CASSGVAGGKTDTQYF TRBD2 TRBV12-3/TRBV12-4 16 many TRBJ2-3
TGTGCCAGCAGTTTAGCGACAGGCCCCAGGGGAGGGACTGAAGCTTTCTTT CASSLATGPRGGTEAFF - TRBV12-3/TRBV12-4 17 - TRBJ1-1
TGTGCCAGCAGCCTCAGATTCACTAGCGGGCGCACAGATACGCAGTATTTT CASSLRFTSGRTDTQYF TRBD2 TRBV6-5 17 many TRBJ2-3
TGTGCCAGCCTTGACTTCTCCAGCACAGATATGCAGTATTTT CASLDFSSTDMQYF - TRBV12-3/TRBV12-4 14 once TRBJ2-3
TGTGCCAGCAGCCCCCGCGGCGGGGTACACTCCTACAATGAGCAATTCTTC CASSPRGGVHSYNEQFF - TRBV11-2 17 - TRBJ2-1
TGTGCCAGCAGTGGGGGCGCCATCTACAATGAGCAGTTCTTC CASSGGAIYNEQFF - TRBV11-3 14 - TRBJ2-1
TGTGCCATAACCCCTCCGGGACAGGGGTGCGAGCAGTACTTC CAITPPGQGCEQYF TRBD1 TRBV6-5 14 - TRBJ2-7
TGTGCCAGCAGCCAAGTTGGTAGGGGGAGGAACACTGAAGCTTTCTTT CASSQVGRGRNTEAFF - TRBV14 16 few TRBJ1-1
TGTGCCAGCAGCCCGGCTGGGGGGTATAGTCAGCCCCAGCATTTT CASSPAGGYSQPQHF - TRBV12-3/TRBV12-4 15 - TRBJ1-5
TGTGCCAGCAGCTTCCCCAGCGGGGGCTCTGGGGCCAACGTCCTGACTTTC CASSFPSGGSGANVLTF TRBD2 TRBV11-3 17 many TRBJ2-6
TGTGCCACTTCGGGACCTAACACTGAAACTTTCTTT CATSGPNTETFF - TRBV6-5 12 - TRBJ1-1
TGTGCCAGCAGTTACTTGGGACAGCGATCCACCCGGGAGCTGTTTTTT CASSYLGQRSTRELFF TRBD1 TRBV6-5 16 - TRBJ2-2
TGTGCCAGTAGTACCCTCAGTAGCGGGAGTAGGAATGAGCAGTTCTTC CASSTLSSGSRNEQFF TRBD2 TRBV19 16 - TRBJ2-1
TGCAGCGTTTGGGGGGCGCGACTAGATTCACAGTATTTT CSVWGARLDSQYF - TRBV29-1 13 - TRBJ2-3
TGTGCCAGCCGGGACGGATTGACCTACGAGCAGTGCTTC CASRDGLTYEQCF - TRBV7-9 13 - TRBJ2-7
TGTGCCAGCAGCCTTTCGCCTGGGACTACTCACAGTGAGCAGTTCTTC CASSLSPGTTHSEQFF TRBD2 TRBV12-3/TRBV12-4 16 - TRBJ2-1
TGTGCCAGCAGCATCCTGAAGGGCCCTAGCACAGATACGCAGTATTTT CASSILKGPSTDTQYF - TRBV5-6 16 - TRBJ2-3
TGTGCCAGCAGTTACACCCGGCTGACAAACAATGAGCAGTTCTTC CASSYTRLTNNEQFF - TRBV6-2/TRBV6-3 15 - TRBJ2-1
TGCAGCGTTGAATGGGCTAGCGGGAGTTACGAGCAGTACTTC CSVEWASGSYEQYF TRBD2 TRBV29-1 14 few TRBJ2-7
TGTGCCAGCGGCTTAACCCCCGTTTATAATACCGGGAAGCTGTTTTTT CASGLTPVYNTGKLFF - TRBV11-2 16 once TRBJ2-2
TGCGCCAGCAGCTTGGGAGACGTTAGCAATCAGCCCCAGCATTTT CASSLGDVSNQPQHF - TRBV5-1 15 - TRBJ1-5
TGTGCCAGCAGATTCACCCAAAAGGATACGCAGTATTTT CASRFTQKDTQYF - TRBV6-5 13 many TRBJ2-3
TGTGCCAGCAGTCAACAGGTGAATCAGCCCCAGCATTTT CASSQQVNQPQHF - TRBV28 13 - TRBJ1-5
TGTGCCAGCAGAGGGGCAGGGACAGGCAACGAGCAATACTTC CASRGAGTGNEQYF TRBD1 TRBV12-3/TRBV12-4 14 - TRBJ2-7
TGTGCCAGCAGCAATGAGGGGGTTAGCAATCAGCCCCAGCATTTT CASSNEGVSNQPQHF - TRBV6-5 15 many TRBJ1-5
TGTGCCAGCAGCCAAAATACATGCCAAGAGACCCAGTACTTC CASSQNTCQETQYF - TRBV4-2 14 - TRBJ2-5
TGTGCCAGCAGACCTCGAACTGGGGCCAACGTCCTGACTTTC CASRPRTGANVLTF - TRBV6-5 14 many TRBJ2-6
TGTGCCAGCAGCCCTGACAGCGCCAATGAGCAGTTCTTC CASSPDSANEQFF - TRBV28 13 - TRBJ2-1
TGTGCCAGCAGCTTAGGAGGACTAGCCCGGAACACCGGGGAGCTGTTTTTT CASSLGGLARNTGELFF TRBD2 TRBV7-2 17 - TRBJ2-2
TGTGCCAGCAACAGGAGGGCGAGGTTGTACACTGAAGCTTTCTTT CASNRRARLYTEAFF - TRBV11-2 15 few TRBJ1-1
TGCAGCGTTGGCCAGGTTAGCACAGACGCGCAGTATTTT CSVGQVSTDAQYF - TRBV29-1 13 - TRBJ2-3
TGTGCCAGCAGTTACTGGTGGACACCTAGACTAGCGGGGGACAATGAGCAGTTCTTC CASSYWWTPRLAGDNEQFF TRBD2 TRBV6-2/TRBV6-3 19 few TRBJ2-1
TGTGCCAGCAGCGGAGGGTTCGGAGCTTTCTTT CASSGGFGAFF - TRBV5-6 11 - TRBJ1-1
TGTGCCAGCAGTTACAATAGGGCAGGGGAGCTCCACTTT CASSYNRAGELHF - TRBV6-5 13 - TRBJ1-6